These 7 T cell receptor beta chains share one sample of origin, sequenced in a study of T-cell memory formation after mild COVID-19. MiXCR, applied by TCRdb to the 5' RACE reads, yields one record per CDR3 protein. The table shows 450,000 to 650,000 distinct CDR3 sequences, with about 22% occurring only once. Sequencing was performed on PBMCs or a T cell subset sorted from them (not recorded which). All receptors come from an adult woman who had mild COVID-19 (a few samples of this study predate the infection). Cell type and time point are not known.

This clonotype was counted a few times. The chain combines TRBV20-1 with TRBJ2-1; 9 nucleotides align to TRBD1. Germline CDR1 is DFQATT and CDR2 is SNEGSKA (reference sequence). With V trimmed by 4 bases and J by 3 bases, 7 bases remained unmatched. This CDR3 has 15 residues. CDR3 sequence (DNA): TGCAGTGCTATCCATACAGGGGGCTTCTACAATGAGCAGTTCTTC. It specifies CSAIHTGGFYNEQFF.

The CDR3 DNA reads TGCAGTGCCCCGACAGGGATCGGCACCGGGGAGCTGTTTTTT. Translating it yields CSAPTGIGTGELFF. This sequence joins TRBV20-1 and TRBJ2-2; 7 bases line up with TRBD1. The J segment lost 4 bases and the V segment lost 6 bases, leaving 8 bases of the junction unmatched. Germline V gene sequence: CDR1 DFQATT, CDR2 SNEGSKA (reference sequence). This CDR3 contains 14 residues.

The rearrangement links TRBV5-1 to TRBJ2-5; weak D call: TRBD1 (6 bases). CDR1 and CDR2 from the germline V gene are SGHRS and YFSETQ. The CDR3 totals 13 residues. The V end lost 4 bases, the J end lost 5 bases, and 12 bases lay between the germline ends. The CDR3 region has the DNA TGCGCCAGCAGCCCGGCGAGGGGGGAGACCCAGTACTTC. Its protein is CASSPARGETQYF.

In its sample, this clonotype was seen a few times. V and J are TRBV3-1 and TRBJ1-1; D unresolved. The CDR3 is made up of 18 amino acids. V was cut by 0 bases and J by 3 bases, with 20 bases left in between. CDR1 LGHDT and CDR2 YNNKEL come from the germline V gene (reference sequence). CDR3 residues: CASSQDEMSRRKDTEAFF. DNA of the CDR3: TGTGCCAGCAGCCAAGATGAGATGTCTAGGCGTAAGGACACTGAAGCTTTCTTT.

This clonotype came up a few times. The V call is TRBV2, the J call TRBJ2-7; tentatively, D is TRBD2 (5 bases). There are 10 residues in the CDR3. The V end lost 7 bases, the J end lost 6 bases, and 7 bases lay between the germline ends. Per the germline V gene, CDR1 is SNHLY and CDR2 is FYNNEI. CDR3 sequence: CASNGGEQYF. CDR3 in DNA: TGTGCCAGCAACGGAGGCGAGCAGTACTTC.

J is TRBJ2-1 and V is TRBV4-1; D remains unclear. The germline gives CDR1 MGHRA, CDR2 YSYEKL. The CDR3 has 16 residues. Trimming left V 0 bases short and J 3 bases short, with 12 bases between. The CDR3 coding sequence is TGCGCCAGCAGCCAAGAACGGCTAGGCAGCTACAATGAGCAGTTCTTC. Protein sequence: CASSQERLGSYNEQFF.

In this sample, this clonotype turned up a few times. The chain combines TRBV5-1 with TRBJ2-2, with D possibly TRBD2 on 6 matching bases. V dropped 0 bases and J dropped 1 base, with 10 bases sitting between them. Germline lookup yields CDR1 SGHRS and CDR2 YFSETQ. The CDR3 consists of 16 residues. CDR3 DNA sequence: TGCGCCAGCAGCTTGGGTCGCGGGATGAACACCGGGGAGCTGTTTTTT. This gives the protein CASSLGRGMNTGELFF. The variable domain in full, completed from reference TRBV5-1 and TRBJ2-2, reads KAGVTQTPRYLIKTRGQQVTLSCSPISGHRSVSWYQQTPGQGLQFLFEYFSETQRNKGNFPGRFSGRQFSNSRSEMNVSTLELGDSALYLCASSLGRGMNTGELFFGEGSRLTVL.